The 28 T cell receptor beta chains below were found in one sample sequenced in a study of long-term antiretroviral therapy in people with HIV. It was version v3.0 of the immunoSEQ assay that was run at survey level. Sequenced by immunoSEQ multiplex PCR; TCRdb stores in-frame clones only, minus some. Of some 17,000 clones listed, roughly 80% are singletons. The sample consisted of unsorted PBMCs, taken less than 2.2 years before starting antiretroviral therapy. The receptors come from a man under 40 with HIV.

The chain combines TRBV10-3 with TRBJ2-7, with D uncertain. The germline CDR1 and CDR2 sequences are ENHRY and SYGVKD. The CDR3 runs to 13 residues. V lost 3 bases and J 2 bases, leaving 8 bases between the germline ends. The CDR3: CAISDRPPYEQYF. The CDR3 coding sequence is TGTGCCATCAGTGATAGGCCGCCCTACGAGCAGTACTTC.

CDR3 amino acids: CSVAHLVSSTDTQYF. The DNA for the CDR3 is TGCAGCGTTGCCCACCTAGTTTCTAGCACAGATACGCAGTATTTT. The chain recombines TRBV29-1 with TRBJ2-3, with D unresolved. Trimming cost V 4 bases and J 0 bases, with 14 bases left between them. Looked up from germline, CDR1 is SQVTM and CDR2 is ANQGSEA. The CDR3 is made up of 15 amino acids.

This chain connects TRBV7-2 to TRBJ2-1, with 12 bases lining up with TRBD2. Looked up from germline, CDR1 is SGHTA and CDR2 is FQGNSA. Unmatched junction bases numbered 8, after V lost 3 bases and J lost 8 bases. The CDR3 covers 16 residues. This CDR3 is CASSFTTSGSSDEQFF. Here the CDR3 DNA reads TGTGCCAGCAGCTTTACGACTAGCGGGAGCTCTGATGAGCAGTTCTTC. Combining the CDR3 with reference TRBV7-2 and TRBJ2-1 gives the whole variable domain GAGVSQSPSNKVTEKGKDVELRCDPISGHTALYWYRQSLGQGLEFLIYFQGNSAPDKSGLPSDRFSAERTGGSVSTLTIQRTQQEDSAVYLCASSFTTSGSSDEQFFGPGTRLTVL.

The CDR3 reads CASRATQDRGHEQYF. CDR3 DNA sequence: TGTGCCAGCCGCGCAACCCAGGACAGGGGCCACGAGCAGTACTTC. The chain is built from TRBV6-5 and TRBJ2-7, with TRBD1 matching over 9 bases. From germline, CDR1 is MNHEY and CDR2 SVGAGI. The CDR3 runs 15 residues. The V gene end was trimmed by 8 bases and the J gene end by 5 bases; junction bases not matched to a gene: 13.

This sequence joins TRBV19 and TRBJ1-2, with a weak D call TRBD1 (5 bases). Trimming removed 1 base at V and 2 bases at J, with 14 bases between. The CDR3 is made up of 16 amino acids. Germline V lookup: CDR1 LNHDA, CDR2 SQIVND (reference sequence). CDR3 amino acids: CASSIVGGKTNYGYTF. The CDR3 DNA reads TGTGCCAGTAGTATAGTCGGGGGAAAAACAAACTATGGCTACACCTTC.

J is TRBJ1-3 and V is TRBV11-2; D is unresolved. Trimming removed 1 base at V and 3 bases at J, with 13 bases between. Germline values: CDR1 SGHAT, CDR2 FQNNGV. This CDR3 has 16 amino acids. CDR3 bases: TGTGCCAGCAGCTTAGGAGGTCAGGTGTATGGAAACACCATATATTTT. Its translation is CASSLGGQVYGNTIYF.

The chain carries TRBV27 and TRBJ2-7; the match to TRBD1 covers 8 bases. This CDR3 has 15 residues. The trim removed 4 bases at V and 2 bases at J, leaving 7 bases unmatched. Germline CDR1 is MNHEY and CDR2 is SMNVEV (reference sequence). The chain's CDR3 is CASSSGQGFAYEQYF. CDR3 sequence (DNA): TGTGCCAGCAGTTCAGGACAGGGATTCGCCTACGAGCAGTACTTC.

The CDR3 reads CASTRQGDSNQPQHF. In DNA, the CDR3 is TGTGCCAGCACTAGACAGGGGGATAGCAATCAGCCCCAGCATTTT. The chain has TRBV28 and TRBJ1-5; 9 bases are a match to TRBD1. Trimming took 7 bases from V and 0 from J; bases not matched to a gene: 4. In germline, CDR1 is MDHEN, CDR2 SYDVKM. The CDR3 contains 15 residues.

CDR3 residues: CSVEGPRTGELFF. Here the CDR3 DNA reads TGCAGCGTTGAAGGGCCCCGCACCGGGGAGCTGTTTTTT. The chain employs TRBV29-1 and TRBJ2-2; D is unresolved. The germline V and J ends were trimmed by 1 base and 4 bases, with 7 bases remaining between them. Germline CDR1 reads SQVTM; CDR2 reads ANQGSEA. The CDR3 totals 13 residues.

V is TRBV2 and J is TRBJ2-3; 9 bases are shared with TRBD1. The CDR3 length is 18 residues. Germline V gene lookup returns CDR1 SNHLY and CDR2 FYNNEI. J gave up 0 bases and V 8 bases, and 15 bases lay outside the gene matches. Here the CDR3 reads CASWRGDREALSTDTQYF. The CDR3 nucleotides are TGTGCCAGCTGGAGGGGGGACAGGGAAGCCCTAAGCACAGATACGCAGTATTTT. Drawing the rest from reference TRBV2 and TRBJ2-3, the complete variable domain is EPEVTQTPSHQVTQMGQEVILRCVPISNHLYFYWYRQILGQKVEFLVSFYNNEISEKSEIFDDQFSVERPDGSNFTLKIRSTKLEDSAMYFCASWRGDREALSTDTQYFGPGTRLTVL.

V and J are TRBV5-1 and TRBJ1-1; D not resolved. The length of the CDR3 is 13 residues. The V gene lost 3 bases and the J gene lost 0 bases, with 6 bases spanning the gap. CDR1 SGHRS and CDR2 YFSETQ come from the germline V gene. This CDR3 reads CASSSTMNTEAFF. As DNA, the CDR3 is TGCGCCAGCAGCTCGACTATGAACACTGAAGCTTTCTTT. The whole variable domain, filled in from reference TRBV5-1 and TRBJ1-1, reads KAGVTQTPRYLIKTRGQQVTLSCSPISGHRSVSWYQQTPGQGLQFLFEYFSETQRNKGNFPGRFSGRQFSNSRSEMNVSTLELGDSALYLCASSSTMNTEAFFGQGTRLTVV.

This clone was seen a few times. The chain combines TRBV19 with TRBJ2-5, with TRBD1 matching 9 bases. Germline V gene sequence: CDR1 LNHDA, CDR2 SQIVND (reference sequence). V lost 7 bases, J lost 5 bases, and 14 bases stayed unmatched. This CDR3 has 16 amino acids. The CDR3: CASTDNRDRAGETQYF. The DNA for the CDR3 is TGTGCCAGTACCGATAACCGGGACAGGGCCGGGGAGACCCAGTACTTC. The variable domain in full, with the rest retrieved from reference TRBV19 and TRBJ2-5, is DGGITQSPKYLFRKEGQNVTLSCEQNLNHDAMYWYRQDPGQGLRLIYYSQIVNDFQKGDIAEGYSVSREKKESFPLTVTSAQKNPTAFYLCASTDNRDRAGETQYFGPGTRLLVL.

DNA for the CDR3: TGTGCCAGTAGTATTGATAATACGGTATCACCCCTCCACTTT. The encoded protein is CASSIDNTVSPLHF. V is TRBV19 and J is TRBJ1-6; D unclear. The CDR3 extends over 14 amino acids. Trimming left V 3 bases short and J 10 bases short, with 13 bases between. The germline CDR1 and CDR2 sequences are LNHDA and SQIVND (reference sequence).

The V and J genes are TRBV28 and TRBJ2-5; 8 nucleotides align to TRBD2. This CDR3 comprises 15 residues. CDR1 is MDHEN and CDR2 is SYDVKM in the germline V gene. The J segment lost 5 bases and the V segment lost 2 bases, leaving 7 bases of the junction unmatched. The CDR3, as DNA: TGTGCCAGCAGTTTAACCGGGGGGGGCCTGGAGACCCAGTACTTC. Its protein is CASSLTGGGLETQYF.

V is TRBV27 and J is TRBJ1-6; a weak D match, TRBD1 (6 bases). The germline gives CDR1 MNHEY, CDR2 SMNVEV (reference sequence). The CDR3 runs to 18 residues. V was clipped by 7 bases and J by 8 bases, with 27 bases between them. CDR3 nucleotide sequence: TGTGCCAGCACCCAAACACGAGGTGGGGGGCGCTGGGATTCACCCCTCCACTTT. This sequence encodes CASTQTRGGGRWDSPLHF.

Only a few counts were recorded for this clone. The V gene is TRBV11-2, the J gene TRBJ1-1, with D uncertain. This CDR3 contains 15 residues. Germline CDR1 reads SGHAT; CDR2 reads FQNNGV. V was pared by 2 bases and J by 0 bases, with 10 bases between. The CDR3 here is CASSLKSGMNTEAFF. The CDR3, as DNA: TGTGCCAGCAGCTTAAAGTCGGGTATGAACACTGAAGCTTTCTTT. The whole variable domain, remainder taken from reference TRBV11-2 and TRBJ1-1, is EAGVAQSPRYKIIEKRQSVAFWCNPISGHATLYWYQQILGQGPKLLIQFQNNGVVDDSQLPKDRFSAERLKGVDSTLKIQPAKLEDSAVYLCASSLKSGMNTEAFFGQGTRLTVV.

V is TRBV28 and J is TRBJ1-5; 11 nucleotides agree with TRBD1. CDR1 is MDHEN and CDR2 is SYDVKM in the germline V gene. This CDR3 is built from 14 residues. Losses at the gene ends were 6 bases for V and 6 bases for J; bases not matched to a gene: 4. This CDR3 reads CASRWTGGSQPQHF. Here the CDR3 DNA reads TGTGCCAGCAGGTGGACAGGGGGCAGTCAGCCCCAGCATTTT.

The chain is built from TRBV5-4 and TRBJ1-2; 9 bases align to TRBD1. The CDR3 spans 15 residues. The V gene's germline CDR1 is SGHNT and CDR2 YYREEE (reference sequence). Trimming cost V 4 bases and J 6 bases; bases outside gene matches: 10. The CDR3 DNA sequence: TGTGCCAGCAGCAGCCTACCCACAGGGGGCGATGGCTACACCTTC. Amino acids: CASSSLPTGGDGYTF.

The V gene is TRBV29-1, the J gene TRBJ2-1, with D perhaps TRBD2 (6 bases). Trimming took 1 base from V and 4 from J, leaving 17 bases between them. This CDR3 comprises 16 residues. CDR1 and CDR2 from the germline V gene are SQVTM and ANQGSEA. CDR3 region: CSVEGFWRGYYNEQFF. The CDR3 nucleotides are TGCAGCGTTGAAGGGTTTTGGCGGGGCTATTACAATGAGCAGTTCTTC.

J is TRBJ2-1 and V is TRBV5-6; 12 bases map to TRBD2. The germline V gene has CDR1 SGHDT and CDR2 YYEEEE. The J segment lost 8 bases and the V segment lost 4 bases, leaving 7 bases of the junction unmatched. The CDR3 extends over 15 amino acids. CDR3 DNA: TGTGCCAGCAGCGCATCTAGCGGGAGGGGGGATGAGCAGTTCTTC. It codes for CASSASSGRGDEQFF. Variable domain in full (rest from reference TRBV5-6 and TRBJ2-1): DAGVTQSPTHLIKTRGQQVTLRCSPKSGHDTVSWYQQALGQGPQFIFQYYEEEERQRGNFPDRFSGHQFPNYSSELNVNALLLGDSALYLCASSASSGRGDEQFFGPGTRLTVL.

The V and J genes are TRBV19 and TRBJ2-5, with D uncertain. CDR3 length equals 16 residues. CDR1 is LNHDA, CDR2 SQIVND, per germline (reference sequence). V was clipped by 2 bases and J by 1 base, with 14 bases between them. The CDR3 DNA sequence: TGTGCCAGTAGTATATTGGGGTTGGGGATCCAAGAGACCCAGTACTTC. It codes for CASSILGLGIQETQYF.

V and J are TRBV7-3 and TRBJ2-2; 7 nucleotides line up with TRBD1. The CDR3 totals 14 residues. Trimming at V came to 5 bases and at J to 2 bases, leaving 2 bases not matched to a gene. Germline V gene sequence: CDR1 SGHTA, CDR2 FQGTGA. Written as DNA, the CDR3 is TGTGCCAGCAGCGGGACAGATAACACCGGGGAGCTGTTTTTT. Its translation: CASSGTDNTGELFF.

This clone occurred a few times. V gene TRBV7-9 combines with J gene TRBJ1-2; D gene ambiguous. This CDR3 has 13 residues. V lost 2 bases to trimming and J lost 5 bases, with 9 bases between them. CDR1 is SEHNR, CDR2 FQNEAQ, per germline (reference sequence). The CDR3 loop reads CASSLYPGYGYTF. Here the CDR3 DNA reads TGTGCCAGCAGCTTATACCCGGGATATGGCTACACCTTC.

This sequence joins TRBV5-6 and TRBJ2-7; 10 positions agree with TRBD1. The CDR3 runs 14 residues. With V trimmed by 4 bases and J by 3 bases, 4 bases remained unmatched. Germline V CDR1 and CDR2: SGHDT, YYEEEE. CDR3 amino acids: CASSGWTGGYEQYF. In DNA, the CDR3 is TGTGCCAGCAGCGGGTGGACAGGGGGCTACGAGCAGTACTTC.

The chain joins TRBV5-1 to TRBJ1-1; 9 nucleotides match TRBD1. Per the germline V gene, CDR1 is SGHRS and CDR2 is YFSETQ. Trimming at V came to 4 bases and at J to 0 bases, leaving 10 bases not matched to a gene. There are 17 residues in the CDR3. CDR3 sequence (DNA): TGCGCCAGCAGCACCCCGGACAGGGGATTAATGAACACTGAAGCTTTCTTT. Translating it yields CASSTPDRGLMNTEAFF.

This chain links TRBV29-1 with TRBJ2-3; D is undetermined. Germline assignment: CDR1 SQVTM and CDR2 ANQGSEA. The CDR3 loop spans 10 amino acids. Trimming removed 8 bases at V and 1 base at J, with 4 bases between. CDR3 sequence: CSLGTDTQYF. The CDR3 nucleotides are TGCAGCCTCGGCACAGATACGCAGTATTTT.

The chain carries TRBV6-5 and TRBJ2-7; D might be TRBD2 (5 bases). CDR3 length: 14 amino acids. With 4 bases removed from V and 2 bases from J, the gap between germline ends came to 12 bases. From germline, CDR1 is MNHEY and CDR2 SVGAGI. DNA for the CDR3: TGTGCCAGCAGTTCCACCGGGAAAACCTACGAGCAGTACTTC. Translating it yields CASSSTGKTYEQYF.

The V and J genes are TRBV27 and TRBJ1-2, with D maybe TRBD1 (5 bases). Deletions cut 3 bases from V and 7 bases from J, with 12 bases between. This CDR3 has 13 amino acids. Germline CDR1 and CDR2: MNHEY and SMNVEV (reference sequence). CDR3 in DNA: TGTGCCAGCAGTTTCTCCAGGGCGACTGGCTACACCTTC. Encoded protein: CASSFSRATGYTF.